The clone carrying this T cell receptor beta chain was seen many times. The data originate from a study of T-cell reconstitution after alpha-beta-depleted transplantation in children. During its preparation, the TCRbeta library received unique molecular identifiers. In TCRdb, the PCR reads were re-called with MiXCR into one record per CDR3 protein. The sample shows hundreds of thousands of distinct CDR3 sequences, approximately 10% of them seen only once. The TCR was taken from a child less than two years old with acute myeloid leukemia, due to receive a stem cell transplant. The sample consisted of PBMCs, taken before TCRalphabeta/CD19-depleted stem cell transplant.

Here the CDR3 DNA reads TGCGCCAGCAGCGGGGGTCACACCGGGGAGCTGTTTTTT. Its translation: CASSGGHTGELFF. This chain links TRBV5-1 with TRBJ2-2; D is possibly TRBD1 or TRBD2 (5 bases each). Trimming cost V 4 bases and J 3 bases, with 7 bases left between them. Per germline, CDR1 SGHRS and CDR2 YFSETQ. This CDR3 has 13 residues.